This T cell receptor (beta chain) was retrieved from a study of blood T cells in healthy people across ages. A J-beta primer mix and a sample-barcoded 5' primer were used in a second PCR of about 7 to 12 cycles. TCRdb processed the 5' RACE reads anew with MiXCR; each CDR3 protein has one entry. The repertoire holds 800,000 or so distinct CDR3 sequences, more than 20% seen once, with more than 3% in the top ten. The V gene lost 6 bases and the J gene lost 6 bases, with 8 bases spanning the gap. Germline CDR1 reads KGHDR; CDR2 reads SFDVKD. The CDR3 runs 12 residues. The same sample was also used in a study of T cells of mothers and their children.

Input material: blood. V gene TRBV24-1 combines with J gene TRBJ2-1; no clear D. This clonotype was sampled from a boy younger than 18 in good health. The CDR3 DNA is TGTGCCACCAGTAGGACGGGCAATGAGCAGTTCTTC. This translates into CATSRTGNEQFF.